This TCR beta chain was sequenced in a study of cytomegalovirus exposure and HLA in healthy donors. Primers: 60 Vbeta forward and 13 Jbeta reverse. In the original processing: An analysis that came later counted 80 million or so unique TCR beta chains, approximately 10 million shared. Here immunoSEQ multiplex PCR was the method, and the copy in TCRdb shows in-frame clones only, minus some. The V and J calls and clone size come from that table; D and trimming were worked out from the DNA. Its clone listing holds approximately 120,000 clones. The V and J ends lost 5 bases and 6 bases respectively, with 17 bases between them. The length of the CDR3 is 14 residues. CDR1 is MDHEN and CDR2 is SYDVKM in the germline V gene. Turning to this clone: Antigen: not known.

Study findings and constraints: Researchers reported in a later analysis that a missense DCLRE1C variant was tied to TCR beta V- and J-gene trimming. Most TCR sequences were rare, but some public TCRs occurred in many donors. A classifier reportedly called cytomegalovirus status with high sensitivity and specificity.

This TCR was sampled from a man younger than 35 in good health and CMV-seronegative. V usage is TRBV28 and J usage is TRBJ2-7, with a possible D match to TRBD2 (5 bases). Sequencing used PBMCs. The chain's CDR3 is CASSLPGGWGEQYF. CDR3 bases: TGTGCCAGCAGTCTACCGGGCGGGTGGGGCGAGCAGTACTTC. The entire variable domain, with the rest obtained from reference TRBV28 and TRBJ2-7, is as follows: DVKVTQSSRYLVKRTGEKVFLECVQDMDHENMFWYRQDPGLGLRLIYFSYDVKMKEKGDIPEGYSVSREKKERFSLILESASTNQTSMYLCASSLPGGWGEQYFGPGTRLTVT.